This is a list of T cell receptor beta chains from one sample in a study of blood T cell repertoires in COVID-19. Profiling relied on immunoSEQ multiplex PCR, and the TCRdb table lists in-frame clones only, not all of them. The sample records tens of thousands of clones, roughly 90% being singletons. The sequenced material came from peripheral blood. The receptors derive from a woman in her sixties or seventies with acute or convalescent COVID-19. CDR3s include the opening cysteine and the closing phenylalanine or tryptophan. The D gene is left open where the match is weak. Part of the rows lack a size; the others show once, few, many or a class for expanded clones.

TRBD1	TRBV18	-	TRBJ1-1	CASSSEQGARTEAFF	TGTGCCAGCTCCTCAGAACAGGGGGCGCGGACTGAAGCTTTCTTT
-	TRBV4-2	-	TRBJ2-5	CASSQESGDSRQETQYF	TGTGCCAGCAGCCAAGAGTCGGGGGACAGTCGGCAAGAGACCCAGTACTTC
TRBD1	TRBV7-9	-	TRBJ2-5	CASSSDRTGQETQYF	TGTGCCAGCAGCTCAGACCGGACAGGTCAAGAGACCCAGTACTTC
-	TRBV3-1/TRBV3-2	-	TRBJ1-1	CASSLGSGGTNTEAFF	TGTGCCAGCAGCCTAGGGTCGGGGGGCACGAACACTGAAGCTTTCTTT
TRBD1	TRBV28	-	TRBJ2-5	CASSRDTGDLQETQYF	TGTGCCAGCAGTCGAGACACAGGGGACCTACAAGAGACCCAGTACTTC
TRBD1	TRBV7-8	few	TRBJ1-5	CASSENTGDQPQHF	TGTGCCAGCAGCGAGAACACAGGGGACCAGCCCCAGCATTTT
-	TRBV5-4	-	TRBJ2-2	CASSERLVAGELFF	TGTGCCAGCAGCGAGAGACTAGTCGCCGGGGAGCTGTTTTTT
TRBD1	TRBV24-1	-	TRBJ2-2	CATSEGPGQTNTGELFF	TGTGCCACCAGTGAGGGGCCGGGACAGACGAACACCGGGGAGCTGTTTTTT
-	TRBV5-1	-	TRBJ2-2	CASSFQGNTGELFF	TGCGCCAGCAGCTTTCAGGGGAACACCGGGGAGCTGTTTTTT
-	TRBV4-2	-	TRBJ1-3	CASTRGPNPGNTIYF	TGTGCCAGCACCCGCGGTCCGAACCCTGGAAACACCATATATTTT
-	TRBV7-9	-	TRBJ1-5	CASSYQGRSQHF	TGTGCCAGCAGCTACCAGGGAAGGTCCCAGCATTTT
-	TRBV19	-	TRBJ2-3	CASSIAGVTQYF	TGTGCCAGTAGTATAGCTGGAGTTACGCAGTATTTT
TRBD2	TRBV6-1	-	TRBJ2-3	CASSVTSGGSTDTQYF	TGTGCCAGCAGTGTGACTAGCGGGGGGTCCACAGATACGCAGTATTTT
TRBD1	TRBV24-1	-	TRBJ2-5	CATSDTGQGQETQYF	TGTGCCACCAGTGATACTGGACAGGGCCAAGAGACCCAGTACTTC
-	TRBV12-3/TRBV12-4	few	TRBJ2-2	CASTLTGELFF	TGTGCCAGCACTCTCACCGGGGAGCTGTTTTTT
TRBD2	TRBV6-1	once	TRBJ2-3	CASSEDPPGLAGSTDTQYF	TGTGCCAGCAGTGAAGATCCACCGGGACTAGCGGGAAGCACAGATACGCAGTATTTT
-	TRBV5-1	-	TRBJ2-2	CASSLDRGWAGELFF	TGCGCCAGCAGCCTGGACCGGGGGTGGGCCGGGGAGCTGTTTTTT
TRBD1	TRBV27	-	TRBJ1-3	CASSGTGFGNTIYF	TGTGCCAGCAGCGGGACAGGGTTTGGAAACACCATATATTTT
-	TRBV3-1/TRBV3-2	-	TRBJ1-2	CASSQDRTRVPAPLGYTF	TGTGCCAGCAGCCAAGATCGAACGAGGGTTCCCGCACCGCTGGGCTACACCTTC
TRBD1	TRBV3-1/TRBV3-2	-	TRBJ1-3	CASSQDLGTGGGNTIYF	TGTGCCAGCAGCCAAGATCTCGGGACAGGGGGTGGAAACACCATATATTTT
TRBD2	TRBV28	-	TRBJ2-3	CASSPSIAGGTSTDTQYF	TGTGCCAGCAGCCCATCCATTGCGGGGGGCACAAGCACAGATACGCAGTATTTT
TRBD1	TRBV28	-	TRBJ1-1	CASSFLQGAEAFF	TGTGCCAGCAGTTTCCTACAGGGGGCAGAAGCTTTCTTT
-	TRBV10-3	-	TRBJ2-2	CAISGLNTGELFF	TGTGCCATCAGTGGACTTAACACCGGGGAGCTGTTTTTT
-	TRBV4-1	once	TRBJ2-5	CASSQDPGRGETQYF	TGCGCCAGCAGCCAAGACCCCGGTAGGGGGGAGACCCAGTACTTC
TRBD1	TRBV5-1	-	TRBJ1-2	CASSYTGGGSSNYGYTF	TGCGCCAGCAGCTACACAGGGGGAGGGTCTTCTAACTATGGCTACACCTTC
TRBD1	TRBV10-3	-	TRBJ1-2	CAIRTGGTANYGYTF	TGTGCCATCAGGACAGGGGGCACAGCTAACTATGGCTACACCTTC
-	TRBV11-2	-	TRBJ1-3	CASSLDRGSTIYF	TGTGCCAGCAGCTTAGATCGGGGATCCACCATATATTTT
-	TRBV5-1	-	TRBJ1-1	CASSLQPSNTEAFF	TGCGCCAGCAGCTTACAACCATCGAACACTGAAGCTTTCTTT
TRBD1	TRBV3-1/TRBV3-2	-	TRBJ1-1	CASRPDRGVAEAFF	TGTGCCAGCAGACCGGACAGGGGGGTCGCTGAAGCTTTCTTT
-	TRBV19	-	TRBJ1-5	CASSIRGRVSNQPQHF	TGTGCCAGTAGTATAAGGGGCAGGGTTAGCAATCAGCCCCAGCATTTT
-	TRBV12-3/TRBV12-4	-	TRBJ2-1	CASRPPSDEQFF	TGTGCCAGCAGACCTCCGAGCGATGAGCAGTTCTTC
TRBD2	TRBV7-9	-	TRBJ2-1	CASSSYGGEQFF	TGTGCCAGCAGCTCTTACGGGGGGGAGCAGTTCTTC
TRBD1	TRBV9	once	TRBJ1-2	CASSVDITGVGYTF	TGTGCCAGCAGCGTAGACATTACAGGGGTCGGCTACACCTTC
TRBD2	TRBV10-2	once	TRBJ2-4	CASSAGRDIQYF	TGCGCCAGCTCAGCCGGGAGGGACATTCAGTACTTC
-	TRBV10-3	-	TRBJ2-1	CAISDPDRRSYNEQFF	TGTGCCATCAGCGACCCGGACAGACGCTCCTACAATGAGCAGTTCTTC
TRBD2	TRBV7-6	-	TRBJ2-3	CASSAETSAFTDTQYF	TGTGCCAGCAGCGCGGAGACTAGCGCATTCACAGATACGCAGTATTTT
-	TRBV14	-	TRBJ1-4	CASSQRQGPTNEKLFF	TGTGCCAGCAGCCAGCGGCAGGGGCCAACTAATGAAAAACTGTTTTTT
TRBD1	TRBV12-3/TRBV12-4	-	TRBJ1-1	CASSLQGRLGAFF	TGTGCCAGCAGTCTACAGGGGCGGCTCGGAGCTTTCTTT
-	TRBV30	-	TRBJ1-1	CASGQRMNTEAFF	TGTGCCTCCGGACAGAGAATGAACACTGAAGCTTTCTTT
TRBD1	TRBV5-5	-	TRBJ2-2	CASTWSSPGTGSTGELFF	TGTGCCAGCACCTGGTCAAGCCCCGGGACAGGGAGTACCGGGGAGCTGTTTTTT
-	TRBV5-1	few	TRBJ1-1	CASREEGFNTEAFF	TGCGCCAGCAGGGAGGAGGGATTTAACACTGAAGCTTTCTTT
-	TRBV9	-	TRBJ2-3	CASSVVGATDTQYF	TGTGCCAGCAGCGTAGTTGGGGCCACAGATACGCAGTATTTT
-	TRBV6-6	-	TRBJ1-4	CASGEGTSKLFF	TGTGCCAGCGGGGAGGGCACATCAAAACTGTTTTTT
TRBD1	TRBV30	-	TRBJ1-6	CAWSGTGGSPLHF	TGTGCCTGGAGCGGGACAGGGGGCTCACCCCTCCACTTT
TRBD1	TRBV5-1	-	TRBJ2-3	CASSWDGQGGTDTQYF	TGCGCCAGCAGCTGGGACGGACAGGGCGGCACAGATACGCAGTATTTT
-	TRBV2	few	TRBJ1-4	CASSPRGTNEKLFF	TGTGCCAGCAGCCCCAGGGGAACTAATGAAAAACTGTTTTTT
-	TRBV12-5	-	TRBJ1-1	CASGSGVRSTEAFF	TGTGCTAGTGGTTCGGGGGTTAGAAGCACTGAAGCTTTCTTT
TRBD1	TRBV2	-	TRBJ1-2	CASRGQGDWYGYTF	TGTGCCAGCAGGGGACAGGGGGATTGGTATGGCTACACCTTC
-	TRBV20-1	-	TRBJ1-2	CSQPLAITYTF	TGCAGTCAACCACTTGCTATTACCTACACCTTC
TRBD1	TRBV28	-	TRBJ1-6	CASTPSGGGYNSPLHF	TGTGCCAGCACCCCCTCAGGGGGCGGGTATAATTCACCCCTCCACTTT
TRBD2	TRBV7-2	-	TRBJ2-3	CASSLWTSDTDTQYF	TGTGCCAGCAGCCTCTGGACTAGCGACACAGATACGCAGTATTTT